The 26 T cell receptor beta chains below all came from one sample that was sequenced in a study of blood T cells in healthy people across ages. The use of a sample-barcoded 5' primer and a J-beta primer mix characterized a second PCR of 7 to 11 cycles. In TCRdb, the 5' RACE reads were re-called with MiXCR into one record per CDR3 protein. Of around 940,000 distinct CDR3 sequences listed, roughly half are singletons. The material sequenced was blood. The receptors derive from a woman aged 60-75 years in good health.

V usage is TRBV12-3 or TRBV12-4 and J usage is TRBJ1-2, with 8 nucleotides matching TRBD1. V was pared by 6 bases and J by 5 bases, with 14 bases of the junction left unmatched. This CDR3 has 16 amino acids. The CDR3 nucleotides read TGTGCCAGCAGCAACCCGGGACAGGTTCGGAGGTATGGCTACACCTTC. Its protein product is CASSNPGQVRRYGYTF.

The chain recombines TRBV29-1 with TRBJ2-2, with 7 bases identical to TRBD1. This CDR3 has 15 amino acids. Germline V gives CDR1 SQVTM, CDR2 ANQGSEA. Losses at the gene ends were 3 bases for V and 4 bases for J; bases not matched to a gene: 8. The CDR3 spells CSVDGYRGRTGELFF. For the CDR3, the DNA is TGCAGCGTTGATGGTTACAGGGGTCGCACCGGGGAGCTGTTTTTT.

The V gene is TRBV28, the J gene TRBJ2-7, with D tentatively TRBD1 or TRBD2 (5 bases each). This CDR3 comprises 13 residues. Trimming stripped 6 bases from V and 6 bases from J, with 15 bases between. Germline lookup yields CDR1 MDHEN and CDR2 SYDVKM. CDR3 coding DNA: TGTGCCAGCAGGTGGGACGTGCTGTCCGAGCAGTACTTC. This codes for CASRWDVLSEQYF.

V gene TRBV4-1 combines with J gene TRBJ2-6; 8 bases fit TRBD1. The length of the CDR3 is 18 residues. V lost 2 bases, J lost 1 base, and 7 bases stayed unmatched. Germline CDR1 and CDR2: MGHRA and YSYEKL. The chain's CDR3 is CASSQRGQGRSGANVLTF. In nucleotides, the CDR3 is TGCGCCAGCAGCCAAAGAGGACAGGGAAGATCTGGGGCCAACGTCCTGACTTTC.

This rearrangement joins TRBV6-1 to TRBJ1-5; TRBD1 aligns across 7 bases. V lost 6 bases and J lost 6; bases outside the gene matches: 11. Per the germline V gene, CDR1 is MNHNS and CDR2 is SASEGT. The CDR3 has 15 residues. The CDR3 DNA follows: TGTGCCAGCAGACCTGACAGGGAAGGTATTCAGCCCCAGCATTTT. This gives the protein CASRPDREGIQPQHF.

This chain uses TRBV19 with TRBJ2-1; D unresolved. The V end lost 6 bases, the J end lost 0 bases, and 6 bases lay between the germline ends. The germline V gene encodes CDR1 LNHDA and CDR2 SQIVND (reference sequence). The CDR3 is made up of 13 amino acids. DNA of the CDR3: TGTGCCAGTAGCGCGTACTCCTACAATGAGCAGTTCTTC. Translation gives CASSAYSYNEQFF.

The V gene is TRBV11-2, the J gene TRBJ2-2; D gene ambiguous. The V end lost 8 bases, the J end lost 7 bases, and 17 bases lay between the germline ends. CDR1 and CDR2 (germline): SGHAT, FQNNGV. The CDR3 consists of 14 residues. CDR3 DNA sequence: TGTGCCAGCGCATCGGGCACCACCCACGGGGAGCTGTTTTTT. Translating it yields CASASGTTHGELFF. Looking up the rest from reference TRBV11-2 and TRBJ2-2 gives the full variable domain: EAGVAQSPRYKIIEKRQSVAFWCNPISGHATLYWYQQILGQGPKLLIQFQNNGVVDDSQLPKDRFSAERLKGVDSTLKIQPAKLEDSAVYLCASASGTTHGELFFGEGSRLTVL.

The chain carries TRBV20-1 and TRBJ2-3; 13 nucleotides match TRBD2. The germline V gene encodes CDR1 DFQATT and CDR2 SNEGSKA (reference sequence). The CDR3 is made up of 18 amino acids. After removal of 5 bases from V and 6 bases from J, the junction contained 17 bases not matched to a gene. CDR3 loop: CSASQTGTSGTLSDTQYF. The CDR3 DNA reads TGCAGTGCTTCCCAAACCGGGACTAGCGGGACCCTTTCTGATACGCAGTATTTT.

The sample holds a few counts of this clonotype. The V gene is TRBV7-3, the J gene TRBJ2-3; a possible D gene is TRBD2 (7 bases). V lost 4 bases and J lost 7, with 15 bases in between. CDR1 and CDR2 (germline): SGHTA, FQGTGA. CDR3 length: 14 residues. The CDR3: CASSSAGASNTQYF. In DNA form, the CDR3 reads TGTGCCAGCAGCTCCGCGGGGGCTTCAAATACGCAGTATTTT.

This clonotype was seen just once. Its ends do not fully match the called genes, so a read error is possible. This chain connects TRBV12-3 or TRBV12-4 to TRBJ2-1; D possibly corresponds to TRBD1 (6 bases). This CDR3 comprises 14 residues. The CDR3 spells CASSSSQGYKEQFF. The DNA for the CDR3 is TGTGCCAGCAGTTCCTCTCAGGGGTACAAGGAGCAGTTCTTC.

The rearrangement uses TRBV5-1 and TRBJ2-3; maybe TRBD2 (6 bases). There are 13 residues in the CDR3. Trimming cost V 6 bases and J 4 bases, with 12 bases left between them. From germline, CDR1 is SGHRS and CDR2 YFSETQ. CDR3 amino acids: CASTREAPDTQYF. The CDR3 nucleotides read TGCGCCAGCACCAGGGAGGCCCCAGATACGCAGTATTTT.

This clonotype appeared a single time. This chain connects TRBV28 to TRBJ2-5; possibly TRBD2 for D (7 bases). With 3 bases removed from V and 3 bases from J, the gap between germline ends came to 14 bases. CDR1 MDHEN and CDR2 SYDVKM come from the germline V gene. The CDR3 is made up of 15 amino acids. The CDR3 sequence: CASSLGGAEEETQYF. Written as DNA, the CDR3 is TGTGCCAGCAGTTTGGGGGGGGCAGAGGAAGAGACCCAGTACTTC. Based on the CDR3 plus reference TRBV28 and TRBJ2-5, the full variable domain is DVKVTQSSRYLVKRTGEKVFLECVQDMDHENMFWYRQDPGLGLRLIYFSYDVKMKEKGDIPEGYSVSREKKERFSLILESASTNQTSMYLCASSLGGAEEETQYFGPGTRLLVL.

This clonotype has only one observation. The chain is built from TRBV20-1 and TRBJ2-7, with D perhaps being TRBD1 or TRBD2 (5 bases each). V was clipped by 6 bases and J by 2 bases, with 20 bases between them. CDR1 and CDR2 from the germline V gene are DFQATT and SNEGSKA (reference sequence). The CDR3 is 15 residues long. CDR3 residues: CSASASGQGAYEQYF. The DNA of the CDR3 is TGCAGTGCCAGCGCGAGTGGGCAGGGAGCCTACGAGCAGTACTTC.

This rearrangement joins TRBV21-1 to TRBJ1-5; the listed D gene, TRBD1, was not tested against the DNA. TRBV21-1 constitutes a pseudogene. This CDR3 is 19 amino acids long. Here the CDR3 DNA reads TGTGCCAGCAGCAAAGCCTTCCGGGACAGGGAGGCGGGCAATCAGCCCCAGCATTTT. Its protein is CASSKAFRDREAGNQPQHF.

This clonotype occurred a few times. The gene calls are TRBV20-1 and TRBJ2-7; no firm D call. The CDR3 loop spans 13 amino acids. In germline, CDR1 is DFQATT, CDR2 SNEGSKA (reference sequence). Trimming took 1 base from V and 2 from J, leaving 9 bases between them. DNA of the CDR3: TGCAGTGCTAGAGCCCAAAGAACCTACGAGCAGTACTTC. This sequence encodes CSARAQRTYEQYF.

The chain employs TRBV5-1 and TRBJ2-7; D gene ambiguous. The CDR3 totals 16 residues. The V end lost 0 bases, the J end lost 0 bases, and 13 bases lay between the germline ends. CDR1 and CDR2 from the germline V gene are SGHRS and YFSETQ. CDR3 amino acids: CASSLVSRLFSYEQYF. Written as DNA, the CDR3 is TGCGCCAGCAGCTTGGTTAGCAGGTTATTCTCCTACGAGCAGTACTTC.

This clonotype appeared a few times. V is TRBV18 and J is TRBJ2-5; the match to TRBD2 covers 8 bases. The CDR3 covers 14 residues. After removal of 5 bases from V and 3 bases from J, the junction contained 5 bases not matched to a gene. In germline, CDR1 is KGHSH, CDR2 LQKENI. CDR3 coding DNA: TGTGCCAGCTCAAATAGCGGGGTAGAAGAGACCCAGTACTTC. Its protein product is CASSNSGVEETQYF.

V usage is TRBV3-1 and J usage is TRBJ2-6; D may match TRBD1 or TRBD2 (5 bases each). Trimming cost V 2 bases and J 0 bases, with 17 bases left between them. The CDR3 spans 19 residues. CDR1 and CDR2 from the germline V gene are LGHDT and YNNKEL (reference sequence). CDR3 sequence: CASSQLGTLLNSGANVLTF. CDR3 coding DNA: TGTGCCAGCAGCCAACTAGGGACGCTACTTAACTCTGGGGCCAACGTCCTGACTTTC.

The chain carries TRBV12-3 or TRBV12-4 and TRBJ2-2; D tentatively fits TRBD1 or TRBD2 (5 bases each). The CDR3 covers 14 residues. Trimming cost V 6 bases and J 4 bases, with 12 bases left between them. CDR3 in DNA: TGTGCCAGCAGCTTCAGGGACGGCACCGGGGAGCTGTTTTTT. Amino acid sequence: CASSFRDGTGELFF.

This clonotype was found a few times. V usage is TRBV20-1 and J usage is TRBJ1-2, with D hard to call. CDR3 length: 17 residues. Germline V gene lookup returns CDR1 DFQATT and CDR2 SNEGSKA (reference sequence). V lost 3 bases and J 0 bases, leaving 20 bases between the germline ends. CDR3 sequence (DNA): TGCAGTGCTAGGGAACAAAGCGGGAGGTTAGCTAACTATGGCTACACCTTC. This encodes CSAREQSGRLANYGYTF.

Written as DNA, the CDR3 is TGTGCCATCAGGGCGGGAAAAGCCACCGGGGAGCTGTTTTTT. It translates to CAIRAGKATGELFF. V gene TRBV27 combines with J gene TRBJ2-2; weak D call: TRBD2 (6 bases). Germline V gene data show CDR1 as MNHEY and CDR2 as SMNVEV (reference sequence). The length of the CDR3 is 14 residues. Trimming removed 10 bases at V and 4 bases at J, with 16 bases between.

This clonotype has just a few counts. This chain connects TRBV12-3 or TRBV12-4 to TRBJ2-3; 7 bases are shared with TRBD1. With V trimmed by 6 bases and J by 5 bases, 11 bases remained unmatched. This CDR3 is built from 15 residues. CDR3 amino acids: CASSGSGTVRDTQYF. In DNA form, the CDR3 reads TGTGCCAGCAGCGGTTCCGGGACAGTACGAGATACGCAGTATTTT.

The V gene is TRBV27, the J gene TRBJ1-5; no definite D call. Germline assignment: CDR1 MNHEY and CDR2 SMNVEV (reference sequence). V shed 3 bases and J shed 7 bases, with 10 bases lying between them. The CDR3 is made up of 13 amino acids. CDR3 nucleotide sequence: TGTGCCAGCAGTTTCTCCCGGAGGCAGCCCCAGCATTTT. Translation gives CASSFSRRQPQHF.

The sample holds one count of this clonotype. The chain employs TRBV5-1 and TRBJ2-7; D ambiguous. The CDR3 length is 15 residues. V lost 3 bases, J lost 7 bases, and 20 bases lay in between. In germline, CDR1 is SGHRS, CDR2 YFSETQ. CDR3 sequence: CASSSSSLGLDEQYF. CDR3 nucleotides: TGCGCCAGCAGCTCCTCCTCGTTGGGGTTGGATGAGCAGTACTTC.

This chain links TRBV6-4 with TRBJ1-6; D ambiguous. The V end lost 5 bases, the J end lost 5 bases, and 10 bases lay between the germline ends. Germline lookup yields CDR1 MRHNA and CDR2 SNTAGT. The CDR3 totals 14 residues. The CDR3 here is CASSSALNNSPLHF. CDR3 nucleotides: TGTGCCAGCAGTTCTGCACTGAATAATTCACCCCTCCACTTT.

V usage is TRBV9 and J usage is TRBJ2-3; D gene ambiguous. The CDR3 consists of 12 residues. CDR1 is SGDLS, CDR2 YYNGEE, per germline. Trimming pared 9 bases from V and 3 bases from J, leaving 11 bases between. As DNA, the CDR3 is TGTGCCACCCGATCTAGTACAGATACGCAGTATTTT. It encodes CATRSSTDTQYF.